One and the same sample provided the 4 T cell receptor beta chains below, sequenced in a study of T cell repertoires in cytomegalovirus infection. One entry per CDR3 protein, called by TCRdb with MiXCR from the reads. The sample has a few hundred thousand distinct CDR3 sequences; about 39% are singletons. These TCRs' antigens remain unknown. The material was cultured PBMCs, obtained from culture after CMV antigen stimulation. The receptors stem from a human donor in good health (CMV status not recorded). Some clones in this sample may be carry-over from other donors' samples.

This chain joins TRBV7-8 and TRBJ1-5; 8 bases are shared with TRBD1. The length of the CDR3 is 15 residues. The germline V gene has CDR1 SGHVS and CDR2 FQNEAQ. V dropped 4 bases and J dropped 5; count of bases not matched to a gene: 7. The CDR3, as DNA: TGTGCCAGCAGCTCCAGACAGGGGAATTATCAGCCCCAGCATTTT. It encodes CASSSRQGNYQPQHF.

The rearrangement joins TRBV7-6 to TRBJ2-7, with no clear D. The ends were cut back, 3 bases at V and 0 bases at J, with 9 bases in the middle. The germline gives CDR1 SGHVS, CDR2 FNYEAQ. The CDR3 spans 14 residues. The CDR3 region is CASSFPVSSYEQYF. The CDR3 bases are TGTGCCAGCAGCTTTCCTGTTAGCTCCTACGAGCAGTACTTC.

This clonotype was counted many times. This chain uses TRBV28 with TRBJ1-2; TRBD1 matches at 10 bases. The CDR3 runs to 15 residues. With V trimmed by 5 bases and J by 5 bases, 8 bases remained unmatched. Per germline, CDR1 MDHEN and CDR2 SYDVKM. CDR3 bases: TGTGCCAGCAGTCTCCCGGACAGGGGGAGGTATGGCTACACCTTC. This translates into CASSLPDRGRYGYTF.

This clonotype was counted a few times. The chain combines TRBV20-1 with TRBJ1-4; 11 nucleotides match TRBD1. The V segment lost 6 bases and the J segment 8 bases; nucleotides outside the gene matches: 11. Looked up from germline, CDR1 is DFQATT and CDR2 is SNEGSKA (reference sequence). The CDR3 has 15 amino acids. CDR3 sequence (DNA): TGCAGTGCCCCGGACAGGGGGCGCCTCCGGGAAAAACTGTTTTTT. The encoded protein is CSAPDRGRLREKLFF.